A selection of T cell receptor beta chains follows, all from one sample in a study of cytomegalovirus exposure and HLA in healthy donors. Measured with immunoSEQ multiplex PCR; TCRdb has only the in-frame clones, and not every one. This table holds about 170,000 clones, more than 60% found once. Sequenced material: PBMCs. These TCRs come from a female donor in good health and CMV-seronegative. Each CDR3 is given with its conserved first and last residue. The order of the fields is clone size, D gene, J gene, V gene, CDR3 protein, CDR3 DNA. D genes are given only for firm matches. Not all rows give a size; the values are once, few, many and, for expanded clones, a class.

-,TRBD2,TRBJ2-1,TRBV19,CASSTGTSGGPGRSYNEQFF,TGTGCCAGTAGTACCGGGACTAGCGGGGGCCCTGGTCGCTCCTACAATGAGCAGTTCTTC
once,TRBD2,TRBJ2-1,TRBV5-6,CASSLVTSPEQFF,TGTGCCAGCAGCTTGGTGACTAGCCCTGAGCAGTTCTTC
few,-,TRBJ2-7,TRBV27,CASSTSAQPYEQYF,TGTGCCAGCAGTACCAGCGCCCAACCCTACGAGCAGTACTTC
medium-sized,-,TRBJ2-3,TRBV6-6,CASSYRETDTQYF,TGTGCCAGCAGTTACAGGGAGACAGATACGCAGTATTTT
-,TRBD1,TRBJ2-7,TRBV2,CASFEIHRGVDEQYF,TGTGCCAGCTTCGAGATTCACAGGGGGGTAGACGAGCAGTACTTC
-,-,TRBJ1-2,TRBV20-1,CSASQTIGYTF,TGCAGTGCTAGCCAAACAATCGGCTACACCTTC
-,-,TRBJ1-3,TRBV5-4,CASSLYGHPFSGNTIYF,TGTGCCAGCAGCTTGTACGGACACCCTTTTTCTGGAAACACCATATATTTT
-,TRBD1,TRBJ1-1,TRBV6-5,CASSPGQGRTEAFF,TGTGCCAGCTCACCGGGACAGGGACGCACTGAAGCTTTCTTT
-,TRBD2,TRBJ2-3,TRBV6-6,CASSYGRGFTDTQYF,TGTGCCAGCAGTTACGGGCGGGGGTTCACAGATACGCAGTATTTT
-,-,TRBJ1-2,TRBV19,CASSIDSLLTGYTF,TGTGCCAGTAGTATAGATAGCCTTCTGACCGGCTACACCTTC
-,TRBD2,TRBJ2-5,TRBV6-5,CASSWSGDQGTQYF,TGTGCCAGCAGTTGGAGCGGGGATCAAGGGACCCAGTACTTC
-,TRBD1,TRBJ1-1,TRBV18,CASSHRTGVDTEAFF,TGTGCCAGCTCACATAGGACAGGGGTGGACACTGAAGCTTTCTTT
-,-,TRBJ1-5,TRBV30,CAWSVSGNQPQHF,TGTGCCTGGAGTGTATCGGGGAATCAGCCCCAGCATTTT
-,TRBD2,TRBJ2-2,TRBV12-5,CASGLVQKESSGRTGELFF,TGTGCTAGTGGTTTGGTACAAAAAGAGTCTAGCGGGAGGACCGGGGAGCTGTTTTTT
-,TRBD1,TRBJ1-1,TRBV29-1,CSADRRDEAFF,TGCAGCGCGGACAGGCGGGATGAAGCTTTCTTT
-,-,TRBJ1-2,TRBV21-1,CASSSRQGAKYGYTF,TGTGCCAGCAGCTCCCGACAGGGGGCAAAGTATGGCTACACCTTC
-,-,TRBJ2-3,TRBV6-4,CASSDSGGGATDTQYF,TGTGCCAGCAGTGACTCTGGCGGCGGGGCTACAGATACGCAGTATTTT
-,TRBD1,TRBJ2-3,TRBV4-1,CASSHLDRDADTQYF,TGCGCCAGCAGCCACCTCGACAGGGACGCGGATACGCAGTATTTT
-,-,TRBJ2-2,TRBV4-2,CASSQDRATGELFF,TGTGCCAGCAGCCAAGACAGGGCCACCGGGGAGCTGTTTTTT